The 30 T cell receptor beta chains presented below share a single source sample, sequenced in a study of OX40 agonist ivuxolimab in advanced cancers. Data came from immunoSEQ multiplex PCR; TCRdb stores just in-frame clones and leaves some out. The table shows tens of thousands of clones, with 88% occurring only once. The input for sequencing was CD4+ or CD8+ T cells sorted from blood, taken in a trial of the OX40 agonist ivuxolimab. The receptor set was obtained from an adult with an advanced solid tumor such as melanoma, head and neck, liver or kidney cancer.

The chain joins TRBV2 to TRBJ2-2; TRBD1 aligns across 8 bases. In germline, CDR1 is SNHLY, CDR2 FYNNEI. There are 16 residues in the CDR3. Trimming at V came to 5 bases and at J to 4 bases, leaving 9 bases not matched to a gene. The CDR3 DNA is TGTGCCAGCAGTATACAGGGGGTCTTTAGCACCGGGGAGCTGTTTTTT. It translates to CASSIQGVFSTGELFF.

The chain couples TRBV2 to TRBJ1-2; D is uncertain. Deletions cut 7 bases from V and 8 bases from J, with 17 bases between. Germline V CDR1 and CDR2: SNHLY, FYNNEI. The CDR3 spans 13 residues. CDR3 nucleotide sequence: TGTGCCAGCACCCCTGGGAGGGTAGAGGGCTACACCTTC. Amino acids: CASTPGRVEGYTF.

The V call is TRBV2, the J call TRBJ2-1, with TRBD2 identical over 9 bases. Germline V gene lookup returns CDR1 SNHLY and CDR2 FYNNEI. Germline trimming cut 7 bases from V and 7 bases from J; bases unmatched to any gene: 11. The CDR3 is made up of 15 amino acids. CDR3: CASTTLSGSFNEQFF. Here the CDR3 DNA reads TGTGCCAGCACTACCCTTAGCGGGAGCTTTAATGAGCAGTTCTTC.

This CDR3 is CASSLQLAGHHEQFF. The CDR3 nucleotides are TGTGCCAGCAGCTTGCAACTAGCGGGACACCATGAGCAGTTCTTC. This chain connects TRBV7-9 to TRBJ2-1, with 10 nucleotides matching TRBD2. Germline-derived CDR1 and CDR2 are SEHNR and FQNEAQ (reference sequence). J lost 8 bases, V lost 3 bases, and 7 bases had no gene match. This CDR3 region has 15 residues.

The chain recombines TRBV30 with TRBJ1-2; 7 nucleotides agree with TRBD1. The trim removed 3 bases at V and 10 bases at J, leaving 11 bases unmatched. The CDR3 length is 13 residues. Germline loops: CDR1 GTSNPN, CDR2 SVGIG (reference sequence). The CDR3 DNA sequence: TGTGCCTGGAGGGCGGCAGGGGGTGGTACCTACACCTTC. It codes for CAWRAAGGGTYTF.

This chain connects TRBV7-6 to TRBJ2-7; D possibly corresponds to TRBD2 (6 bases). V shed 4 bases and J shed 4 bases, with 8 bases lying between them. The CDR3 length is 12 residues. The germline V gene encodes CDR1 SGHVS and CDR2 FNYEAQ. The CDR3 sequence: CASSSEGYEQYF. CDR3 nucleotide sequence: TGTGCCAGCAGCTCGGAGGGGTACGAGCAGTACTTC.

The chain joins TRBV28 to TRBJ1-1, with TRBD1 matching over 8 bases. Germline CDR1 MDHEN, CDR2 SYDVKM. The CDR3 runs 13 residues. With V trimmed by 9 bases and J by 4 bases, 7 bases remained unmatched. The CDR3 spells CASLLDRGTEAFF. In DNA, the CDR3 is TGTGCCAGTCTACTTGACAGGGGCACTGAAGCTTTCTTT.

This clone was counted only a few times. This chain links TRBV6-1 with TRBJ2-3; D is unclear. The V gene lost 6 bases and the J gene lost 0 bases, with 4 bases spanning the gap. Germline lookup yields CDR1 MNHNS and CDR2 SASEGT. The CDR3 extends over 12 amino acids. The CDR3, as DNA: TGTGCCAGCAGAGACAGCACAGATACGCAGTATTTT. It specifies CASRDSTDTQYF.

The CDR3 protein is CASSEADGYGYTF. DNA for the CDR3: TGTGCCAGCAGTGAAGCCGACGGCTATGGCTACACCTTC. The V and J genes are TRBV6-1 and TRBJ1-2, with no clear D. This CDR3 has 13 amino acids. Trimming removed 0 bases from V and 4 bases from J, with 6 bases in between. Germline assignment: CDR1 MNHNS and CDR2 SASEGT.

This clone was counted a few times. The chain combines TRBV7-3 with TRBJ2-2; tentative D call: TRBD1 (5 bases). Germline assignment: CDR1 SGHTA and CDR2 FQGTGA. CDR3 length: 14 amino acids. Trimming pared 2 bases from V and 2 bases from J, leaving 6 bases between. DNA for the CDR3: TGTGCCAGCAGCTTACAGGGAAACACCGGGGAGCTGTTTTTT. Translated: CASSLQGNTGELFF.

The chain's CDR3 is CASSLQFGLAGGYTYEQYF. The CDR3 region has the DNA TGTGCCAGCAGCTTGCAATTTGGGCTAGCGGGAGGATACACCTACGAGCAGTACTTC. The chain employs TRBV5-8 and TRBJ2-7; TRBD2 matches 11 bases. V gave up 1 base and J gave up 2 bases; unmatched junction bases: 14. CDR1 and CDR2 (germline): SGHTS, YDEGEE. This CDR3 spans 19 amino acids.

This clone was seen once. The V gene is TRBV7-9, the J gene TRBJ2-5; TRBD1 might be the D (7 bases). Trimming removed 3 bases from V and 5 bases from J, with 13 bases in between. The CDR3 runs to 14 residues. CDR1 and CDR2 from the germline V gene are SEHNR and FQNEAQ (reference sequence). CDR3 sequence (DNA): TGTGCCAGCAGCTTGCAGGGGGGCTGGGAGACCCAGTACTTC. It encodes CASSLQGGWETQYF.

The genes are TRBV5-1 and TRBJ2-1; unclear D gene. Per germline, CDR1 SGHRS and CDR2 YFSETQ. The CDR3 is made up of 12 amino acids. Trimming took 5 bases from V and 4 from J, leaving 7 bases between them. The CDR3 is CASRREYNEQFF. For the CDR3, the DNA is TGCGCCAGCAGGAGAGAATACAATGAGCAGTTCTTC.

The CDR3 DNA is TGTGCCACCAGCAGAGATCATAGGGGACTAGGAACAGATACGCAGTATTTT. Its translation is CATSRDHRGLGTDTQYF. This chain uses TRBV15 with TRBJ2-3, with TRBD2 matching 8 bases. V trimming: 0 bases; J trimming: 3 bases; junction bases outside the gene matches: 8. Germline CDR1 is LNHNV and CDR2 is YYDKDF (reference sequence). The CDR3 has 17 amino acids.

The V gene is TRBV30, the J gene TRBJ1-5; TRBD1 agrees at 10 bases. The ends lost 3 bases at V and 3 bases at J; junction bases unmatched: 8. From germline, CDR1 is GTSNPN and CDR2 SVGIG (reference sequence). CDR3 length: 16 amino acids. The CDR3 DNA is TGTGCCTGGAGGACCGGGACAGGGGCTTTCAATCAGCCCCAGCATTTT. It yields the protein CAWRTGTGAFNQPQHF.

In its sample, this clone was seen once. This chain links TRBV11-2 with TRBJ1-2; D possibly corresponds to TRBD1 (5 bases). V shed 1 base and J shed 4 bases, with 10 bases lying between them. The CDR3 consists of 14 residues. Looked up from germline, CDR1 is SGHAT and CDR2 is FQNNGV. CDR3 sequence reads: CASSLVGTGYGYTF. CDR3 DNA sequence: TGTGCCAGCAGCTTAGTAGGAACAGGCTATGGCTACACCTTC.

This clone showed up just once. This sequence joins TRBV18 and TRBJ1-1; D remains ambiguous. The CDR3 runs to 13 residues. Germline assignment: CDR1 KGHSH and CDR2 LQKENI. V was pared by 6 bases and J by 5 bases, with 13 bases between. The CDR3, as DNA: TGTGCCAGCTCCGAGGGAGTGAGGACTGAAGCTTTCTTT. This encodes CASSEGVRTEAFF.

CDR3 sequence reads: CASSPRQGFYSPLHF. Here the CDR3 DNA reads TGTGCCAGCAGTCCCCGACAGGGTTTTTATTCACCCCTCCACTTT. The chain couples TRBV28 to TRBJ1-6, with 7 bases fitting TRBD1. The CDR3 has 15 residues. The trim removed 5 bases at V and 8 bases at J, leaving 9 bases unmatched. Looked up from germline, CDR1 is MDHEN and CDR2 is SYDVKM.

Turning to this clone: The sample carries other DNA sequences with the same CDR3. The chain recombines TRBV18 with TRBJ2-5; no definite D call. Germline loops: CDR1 KGHSH, CDR2 LQKENI. This CDR3 comprises 13 residues. V lost 5 bases, J lost 0 bases, and 7 bases lay in between. CDR3 nucleotides: TGTGCCAGCTCATCCCTATACCAAGAGACCCAGTACTTC. Protein product: CASSSLYQETQYF.

The chain uses TRBV7-3 and TRBJ2-6; D call uncertain. The V end lost 3 bases, the J end lost 0 bases, and 6 bases lay between the germline ends. Per germline, CDR1 SGHTA and CDR2 FQGTGA. This CDR3 spans 15 amino acids. CDR3 in DNA: TGTGCCAGCAGCTTGATGGTCTCTGGGGCCAACGTCCTGACTTTC. This codes for CASSLMVSGANVLTF.

The chain combines TRBV28 with TRBJ2-5; a weak D match, TRBD1 (6 bases). There are 17 residues in the CDR3. V lost 3 bases and J 5 bases, leaving 22 bases between the germline ends. Germline V gene data show CDR1 as MDHEN and CDR2 as SYDVKM. The CDR3 DNA reads TGTGCCAGCAGTTTTTCAACCCGAACAGGGACCAAGGAGACCCAGTACTTC. It yields the protein CASSFSTRTGTKETQYF.

The V and J genes are TRBV25-1 and TRBJ2-7, with 8 bases lining up with TRBD1. J lost 4 bases, V lost 9 bases, and 17 bases had no gene match. CDR1 is MGHDK and CDR2 is SYGVNS in the germline V gene. This CDR3 region has 16 residues. In DNA form, the CDR3 reads TGTGCCAGGGTGGGGGTCGTGGAGACAGGGGAATACGAGCAGTACTTC. It translates to CARVGVVETGEYEQYF.

V and J are TRBV28 and TRBJ2-1; D unclear. CDR3 size: 12 residues. CDR1 is MDHEN and CDR2 is SYDVKM in the germline V gene. Trimming removed 3 bases at V and 6 bases at J, with 6 bases between. The CDR3 loop is CASSLQSNEQFF. DNA for the CDR3: TGTGCCAGCAGTTTGCAGTCCAATGAGCAGTTCTTC.

This clone was observed once. This chain connects TRBV6-1 to TRBJ2-3, with 11 bases identical to TRBD1. CDR1 and CDR2 from the germline V gene are MNHNS and SASEGT. With V trimmed by 10 bases and J by 5 bases, 5 bases remained unmatched. This CDR3 contains 13 residues. Written as DNA, the CDR3 is TGTGCCACCGGGACAGGGGGGAAAGATACGCAGTATTTT. This codes for CATGTGGKDTQYF.

The V and J genes are TRBV18 and TRBJ2-1; TRBD2 agrees at 9 bases. V was pared by 2 bases and J by 9 bases, with 11 bases of the junction left unmatched. CDR3 length: 16 amino acids. Germline lookup yields CDR1 KGHSH and CDR2 LQKENI. CDR3 protein: CASSPTLGLAMGEQFF. DNA of the CDR3: TGTGCCAGCTCACCAACCCTGGGACTAGCTATGGGTGAGCAGTTCTTC.

The rearrangement links TRBV4-2 to TRBJ1-4; 10 nucleotides agree with TRBD1. The trim removed 5 bases at V and 0 bases at J, leaving 3 bases unmatched. The CDR3 is 16 residues long. CDR1 and CDR2 (germline): LGHNA, YNFKEQ. The CDR3 region has the DNA TGTGCCAGCAGCACCGGACAGGGGGCAACTAATGAAAAACTGTTTTTT. This codes for CASSTGQGATNEKLFF.

The genes are TRBV25-1 and TRBJ2-5, with D possibly TRBD2 on 5 matching bases. Per germline, CDR1 MGHDK and CDR2 SYGVNS. The V end was cut by 4 bases, the J end by 5 bases, with 11 bases between. This CDR3 is 13 amino acids long. DNA of the CDR3: TGTGCCAGCAGTGCTGGTCCGGGGGAGACCCAGTACTTC. Protein sequence: CASSAGPGETQYF.

The V and J genes are TRBV4-1 and TRBJ2-7, with 7 bases fitting TRBD1. This CDR3 is 16 amino acids long. V lost 4 bases and J lost 1; bases outside the gene matches: 10. In germline, CDR1 is MGHRA, CDR2 YSYEKL. The CDR3, as DNA: TGCGCCAGCAGCCCACCTCCCGGGACAGTATCCTACGAGCAGTACTTC. Protein: CASSPPPGTVSYEQYF.

This clone was seen a few times. The genes are TRBV30 and TRBJ2-1; TRBD2 agrees at 10 bases. This CDR3 has 13 amino acids. The V segment lost 4 bases and the J segment 14 bases; nucleotides outside the gene matches: 11. Per the germline V gene, CDR1 is GTSNPN and CDR2 is SVGIG (reference sequence). This chain's CDR3 is CAWTLGLANQKFF. In DNA form, the CDR3 reads TGTGCCTGGACCCTGGGACTAGCGAACCAAAAGTTCTTC.

This clone was found a few times. The chain recombines TRBV9 with TRBJ2-1; D possibly corresponds to TRBD2 (6 bases). This CDR3 region has 15 residues. Germline assignment: CDR1 SGDLS and CDR2 YYNGEE. The V end lost 3 bases, the J end lost 4 bases, and 14 bases lay between the germline ends. The CDR3 nucleotides read TGTGCCAGCAGCGAAGGGCTGCTAGCGTACAATGAGCAGTTCTTC. Protein product: CASSEGLLAYNEQFF.